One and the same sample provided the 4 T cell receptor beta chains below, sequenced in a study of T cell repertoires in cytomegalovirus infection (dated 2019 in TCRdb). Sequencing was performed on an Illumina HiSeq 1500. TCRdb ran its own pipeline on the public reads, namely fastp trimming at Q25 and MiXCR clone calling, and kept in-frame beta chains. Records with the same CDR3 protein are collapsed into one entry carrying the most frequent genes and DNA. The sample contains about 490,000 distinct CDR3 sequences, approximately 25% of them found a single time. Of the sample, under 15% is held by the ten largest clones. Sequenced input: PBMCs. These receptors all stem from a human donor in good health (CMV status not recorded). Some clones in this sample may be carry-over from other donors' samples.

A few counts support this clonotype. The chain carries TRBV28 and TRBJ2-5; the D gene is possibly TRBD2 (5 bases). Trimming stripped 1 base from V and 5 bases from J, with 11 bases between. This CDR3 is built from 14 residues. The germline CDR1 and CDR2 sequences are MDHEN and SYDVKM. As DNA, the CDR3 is TGTGCCAGCAGTTTATTTTTTCAGCGGGAGACCCAGTACTTC. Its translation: CASSLFFQRETQYF.

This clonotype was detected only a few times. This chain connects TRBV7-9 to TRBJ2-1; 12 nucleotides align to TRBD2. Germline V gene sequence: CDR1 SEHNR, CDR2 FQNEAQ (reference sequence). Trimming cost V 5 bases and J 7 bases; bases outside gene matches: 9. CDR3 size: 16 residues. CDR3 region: CASSPRTSGNENEQFF. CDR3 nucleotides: TGTGCCAGCAGCCCCCGGACTAGCGGGAATGAAAATGAGCAGTTCTTC.

The DNA of the CDR3 is TGTGCCAGCAGTACGACCGATCAGGGGGGTCAGCCCCAGCATTTT. Protein sequence: CASSTTDQGGQPQHF. J is TRBJ1-5 and V is TRBV12-3 or TRBV12-4; 7 bases are a match to TRBD1. V was clipped by 5 bases and J by 6 bases; unmatched bases: 10. This CDR3 spans 15 amino acids.

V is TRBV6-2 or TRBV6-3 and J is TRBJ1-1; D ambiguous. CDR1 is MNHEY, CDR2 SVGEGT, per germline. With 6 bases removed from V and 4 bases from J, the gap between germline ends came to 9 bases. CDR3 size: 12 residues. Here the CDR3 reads CASSGLRTEAFF. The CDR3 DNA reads TGTGCCAGCAGCGGGTTACGCACTGAAGCTTTCTTT.